These 31 T cell receptor beta chains share one sample of origin, sequenced in a study of CD8+CD57+ T cells in acquired aplastic anemia (dated by TCRdb to the late 2010s). Patients chosen for sequencing had shown expansion of CD8+CD57+ cells by flow cytometry. Sequenced using an Illumina HiSeq 2000. Profiling of TCR beta VDJ combinations and CDR3 sequences used genomic DNA as the template. The raw public reads went through TCRdb reprocessing: fastp at Q25, MiXCR clone calling, in-frame beta chains kept. One record per CDR3 amino acid sequence lists the most common genes and DNA. This sample holds 160,000 or so distinct CDR3 sequences; around 48% were observed only once. The top ten constitute approximately 2.9% of the sample. Sample: sorted CD4+, CD8+, or CD8+CD57+ T cells (not recorded which) from PBMCs. These receptors were obtained from a human donor with aplastic anemia.

This clonotype was counted many times. CDR3 sequence reads: CASSFIPTDTQYF. The CDR3 nucleotides read TGTGCCAGCAGCTTTATACCCACAGATACGCAGTATTTT. The genes are TRBV7-3 and TRBJ2-3; no firm D call. The CDR3 sequence is 13 residues long. Trimming stripped 3 bases from V and 2 bases from J, with 6 bases between. Germline assignment: CDR1 SGHTA and CDR2 FQGTGA.

The chain employs TRBV20-1 and TRBJ1-4, with D uncertain. CDR1 and CDR2 (germline): DFQATT, SNEGSKA (reference sequence). The CDR3 runs to 13 residues. The V end was cut by 6 bases, the J end by 3 bases, with 11 bases between. For the CDR3, the DNA is TGCAGTGCCATAACATGGGCTAATGAAAAACTGTTTTTT. Amino acids: CSAITWANEKLFF.

V and J are TRBV2 and TRBJ2-7; possibly TRBD2 for D (6 bases). The germline CDR1 and CDR2 sequences are SNHLY and FYNNEI. The CDR3 has 13 residues. V lost 5 bases, J lost 6 bases, and 14 bases lay in between. CDR3 nucleotides: TGTGCCAGCAGTCAAACGGGACTGCTCGAGCAGTACTTC. Translating gives CASSQTGLLEQYF.

This clonotype appeared many times. V and J are TRBV12-3 or TRBV12-4 and TRBJ2-1; no clear D. Trimming stripped 0 bases from V and 16 bases from J, with 13 bases between. The CDR3 is 12 amino acids. The CDR3 is CASSLAMSLEFF. In nucleotides, the CDR3 is TGTGCCAGCAGTTTAGCGATGAGTTTGGAATTCTTC.

This clonotype was seen once. V usage is TRBV19 and J usage is TRBJ1-5; a weak D match, TRBD1 (5 bases). From germline, CDR1 is LNHDA and CDR2 SQIVND (reference sequence). The V end lost 5 bases, the J end lost 3 bases, and 11 bases lay between the germline ends. The CDR3 has 14 residues. Here the CDR3 DNA reads TGTGCCAGTAGTCTTGGGGCCTACAATCAGCCCCAGCATTTT. Translating it yields CASSLGAYNQPQHF.

In its sample, this clonotype was seen many times. This rearrangement joins TRBV7-9 to TRBJ2-5; no clear D. Trimming stripped 3 bases from V and 3 bases from J, with 5 bases between. The CDR3 is made up of 12 amino acids. Germline values: CDR1 SEHNR, CDR2 FQNEAQ (reference sequence). The CDR3 DNA follows: TGTGCCAGCAGCTTCGCCGAAGAGACCCAGTACTTC. Protein: CASSFAEETQYF.

This rearrangement joins TRBV4-1 to TRBJ2-7; TRBD2 agrees at 7 bases. This CDR3 contains 15 residues. With V trimmed by 0 bases and J by 3 bases, 5 bases remained unmatched. Germline V lookup: CDR1 MGHRA, CDR2 YSYEKL. The CDR3 here is CASSQEIGGGYEQYF. CDR3 nucleotides: TGCGCCAGCAGCCAAGAAATTGGGGGGGGCTACGAGCAGTACTTC.

The chain joins TRBV12-3 or TRBV12-4 to TRBJ2-2; D may be TRBD1 (6 bases). CDR3 length: 12 residues. Deletions cut 5 bases from V and 14 bases from J, with 15 bases between. CDR3 residues: CASSPSDSRLFF. CDR3 DNA: TGTGCCAGCAGTCCATCGGACAGTCGCCTGTTTTTT.

The chain joins TRBV2 to TRBJ2-7; D ambiguous. Trimming stripped 1 base from V and 3 bases from J, with 7 bases between. Germline CDR1 reads SNHLY; CDR2 reads FYNNEI. The CDR3 totals 13 residues. The CDR3 nucleotides read TGTGCCAGCAGTGAAGGACCGCGCTACGAGCAGTACTTC. This codes for CASSEGPRYEQYF. The full variable domain, with the rest looked up from reference TRBV2 and TRBJ2-7, is EPEVTQTPSHQVTQMGQEVILRCVPISNHLYFYWYRQILGQKVEFLVSFYNNEISEKSEIFDDQFSVERPDGSNFTLKIRSTKLEDSAMYFCASSEGPRYEQYFGPGTRLTVT.

This clonotype was detected many times. CDR3 sequence reads: CASTGSVNTEAFF. In nucleotides, the CDR3 is TGTGCCAGCACGGGGTCAGTGAACACTGAAGCTTTCTTT. The chain has TRBV6-1 and TRBJ1-1; D ambiguous. The V gene's germline CDR1 is MNHNS and CDR2 SASEGT. The CDR3 has 13 residues. V was clipped by 7 bases and J by 0 bases, with 9 bases between them.

This clonotype was seen repeatedly, ten times or more. The V gene is TRBV5-4, the J gene TRBJ2-3; tentative D call: TRBD2 (6 bases). V was pared by 0 bases and J by 4 bases, with 9 bases between. The CDR3 has 14 amino acids. Germline V CDR1 and CDR2: SGHNT, YYREEE (reference sequence). CDR3 protein: CASSLGLVPDTQYF. The DNA for the CDR3 is TGTGCCAGCAGCTTGGGACTAGTCCCAGATACGCAGTATTTT.

This clonotype was counted ten times or more. Mismatch with germline at one junction end may stem from a read error. The chain uses TRBV19 and TRBJ2-7; 9 positions agree with TRBD2. CDR3 length: 13 residues. Germline assignment: CDR1 LNHDA and CDR2 SQIVND (reference sequence). In DNA form, the CDR3 reads TGTGCCAGTAAGACTAGCGGAACCTACGAGCAGCACTTC. Protein sequence: CASKTSGTYEQHF.

Concerning this clonotype: This may stem from a read error, because a much larger clone lies one nucleotide away. Because the CDR3 is missing its conserved closing phenylalanine or tryptophan, this is likely a read error. The CDR3 loop reads CASSQDTGLAGAYEQYI. CDR3 in DNA: TGTGCCAGCAGCCAAGATACGGGGCTAGCGGGAGCCTACGAGCAGTACATC. J is TRBJ2-7 and V is TRBV3-1; 10 positions agree with TRBD2. This CDR3 region has 17 residues. Per germline, CDR1 LGHDT and CDR2 YNNKEL (reference sequence). V gave up 0 bases and J gave up 2 bases; unmatched junction bases: 7.

Many counts were recorded for this clonotype. The rearrangement links TRBV20-1 to TRBJ1-1; tentatively, D is TRBD1 (5 bases). V was cut by 4 bases and J by 2 bases, with 11 bases left in between. This CDR3 region has 13 residues. Germline CDR1 reads DFQATT; CDR2 reads SNEGSKA (reference sequence). The CDR3 DNA sequence: TGCAGTGCTACCCAGGGTGCCAACACTGAAGCTTTCTTT. The encoded protein is CSATQGANTEAFF.

This clonotype was detected many times. This CDR3 is CASRGFLSGNTIYF. In DNA form, the CDR3 reads TGTGCCAGCCGGGGGTTTTTGTCTGGAAACACCATATATTTT. The V call is TRBV2, the J call TRBJ1-3; D possibly corresponds to TRBD1 (5 bases). The V and J ends lost 8 bases and 1 base respectively, with 12 bases between them. Germline loops: CDR1 SNHLY, CDR2 FYNNEI. There are 14 residues in the CDR3.

This clonotype was seen repeatedly, ten times or more. This rearrangement joins TRBV6-1 to TRBJ2-7; 11 bases are shared with TRBD1. From germline, CDR1 is MNHNS and CDR2 SASEGT. This CDR3 has 14 amino acids. The V gene end was trimmed by 7 bases and the J gene end by 5 bases; junction bases not matched to a gene: 7. CDR3 sequence reads: CASTLRDRGNEQYF. The CDR3 nucleotides read TGTGCCAGCACTCTACGGGACAGGGGGAACGAGCAGTACTTC.

V usage is TRBV29-1 and J usage is TRBJ2-2, with 9 bases aligning to TRBD2. CDR1 is SQVTM, CDR2 ANQGSEA, per germline. V lost 4 bases, J lost 4 bases, and 4 bases stayed unmatched. The CDR3 runs 14 residues. The CDR3 reads CSVVGGRATGELFF. CDR3 nucleotide sequence: TGCAGCGTTGTCGGCGGGAGGGCCACCGGGGAGCTGTTTTTT.

V gene TRBV18 combines with J gene TRBJ2-5, with D possibly matching TRBD2 (6 bases). CDR3 length equals 13 residues. V lost 6 bases to trimming and J lost 2 bases, with 10 bases between them. Germline V gene data show CDR1 as KGHSH and CDR2 as LQKENI. DNA for the CDR3: TGTGCCAGCTCCGGGACTGGTCAAGAGACCCAGTACTTC. It translates to CASSGTGQETQYF.

J is TRBJ2-7 and V is TRBV29-1; perhaps TRBD2 as D (5 bases). The CDR3 consists of 13 residues. Trimming pared 0 bases from V and 0 bases from J, leaving 6 bases between. Germline assignment: CDR1 SQVTM and CDR2 ANQGSEA. The CDR3 loop is CSVEDRDSYEQYF. In nucleotides, the CDR3 is TGCAGCGTTGAAGATCGGGACTCCTACGAGCAGTACTTC.

As to this clonotype: Since a much larger clone is just one base distant, this may be a read error. This sequence joins TRBV10-3 and TRBJ2-7; D may match TRBD1 or TRBD2 (5 bases each). Germline-derived CDR1 and CDR2 are ENHRY and SYGVKD. V lost 6 bases, J lost 0 bases, and 12 bases lay in between. The CDR3 is 14 residues long. The CDR3 DNA sequence: TGTGCCATCAGCCGAGGGGAGCGCTCCTACGAGCAGTACTTC. This translates into CAISRGERSYEQYF.

This clonotype has only a few counts. The V gene is TRBV2, the J gene TRBJ2-7; D call uncertain. The CDR3 is 14 residues long. Trimming removed 2 bases at V and 7 bases at J, with 15 bases between. Germline lookup yields CDR1 SNHLY and CDR2 FYNNEI. The CDR3 nucleotides read TGTGCCAGCAGTGAAAGGGCAGGCCTCAGGGAGCAGTACTTC. Protein sequence: CASSERAGLREQYF.

This sequence joins TRBV27 and TRBJ1-2; possibly TRBD1 for D (6 bases). Trimming cost V 5 bases and J 6 bases, with 19 bases left between them. CDR1 is MNHEY and CDR2 is SMNVEV in the germline V gene (reference sequence). The CDR3 consists of 15 residues. CDR3 loop: CASSPGWDTYNGYTF. The CDR3 region has the DNA TGTGCCAGCAGTCCAGGATGGGACACCTACAATGGCTACACCTTC.

This clonotype has a handful of counts. The rearrangement links TRBV20-1 to TRBJ2-7; 11 nucleotides line up with TRBD2. Per germline, CDR1 DFQATT and CDR2 SNEGSKA (reference sequence). This CDR3 is 15 amino acids long. Trimming removed 3 bases from V and 0 bases from J; junction bases left unmatched: 4. The CDR3 spells CSARPTSGASYEQYF. CDR3 nucleotide sequence: TGCAGTGCTAGGCCGACTAGCGGGGCCTCCTACGAGCAGTACTTC.

V gene TRBV15 combines with J gene TRBJ2-1; TRBD1 matches 9 bases. V was clipped by 1 base and J by 5 bases; unmatched bases: 3. This CDR3 contains 15 residues. The V gene's germline CDR1 is LNHNV and CDR2 YYDKDF (reference sequence). DNA for the CDR3: TGTGCCACCAGCAGAGTGGACAGGGGCAACAATGAGCAGTTCTTC. Translation gives CATSRVDRGNNEQFF.

This clonotype was seen a few times. The chain employs TRBV6-1 and TRBJ2-6; 8 bases are a match to TRBD1. The CDR3 consists of 18 residues. V lost 5 bases and J lost 0; bases outside the gene matches: 9. Germline-derived CDR1 and CDR2 are MNHNS and SASEGT. In DNA, the CDR3 is TGTGCCAGCAGTCTAATGGACAGGGCGAGCTCTGGGGCCAACGTCCTGACTTTC. Protein product: CASSLMDRASSGANVLTF.

The V and J genes are TRBV18 and TRBJ2-2, with D perhaps matching TRBD2 (6 bases). The CDR3 loop spans 16 amino acids. In germline, CDR1 is KGHSH, CDR2 LQKENI. Trimming took off 0 bases at V and 7 bases at J, with 15 bases between the two ends. The CDR3 nucleotides are TGTGCCAGCTCACCACCGGTCTCGGGACTCGGCGGGGAGCTGTTTTTT. Amino acid sequence: CASSPPVSGLGGELFF. Together with reference TRBV18 and TRBJ2-2, the CDR3 gives the full variable domain: NAGVMQNPRHLVRRRGQEARLRCSPMKGHSHVYWYRQLPEEGLKFMVYLQKENIIDESGMPKERFSAEFPKEGPSILRIQQVVRGDSAAYFCASSPPVSGLGGELFFGEGSRLTVL.

V and J are TRBV20-1 and TRBJ2-7; no clear D gene. Trimming took 5 bases from V and 1 from J, leaving 9 bases between them. The CDR3 is 12 residues long. The germline V gene has CDR1 DFQATT and CDR2 SNEGSKA (reference sequence). The CDR3 loop reads CSAGWQSYEQYF. The CDR3 nucleotides are TGCAGTGCTGGCTGGCAATCCTACGAGCAGTACTTC.

Worth noting for this clonotype: A much larger clone is a single base away; this may be a read error. The V call is TRBV3-1, the J call TRBJ2-1; 11 nucleotides line up with TRBD2. Germline assignment: CDR1 LGHDT and CDR2 YNNKEL (reference sequence). The CDR3 covers 15 residues. CDR3: CASSLGLADGGEQLF. The CDR3 coding sequence is TGTGCCAGCAGCCTGGGACTAGCGGACGGGGGTGAGCAGCTCTTC.

This sequence joins TRBV7-9 and TRBJ2-1; a weak D match, TRBD1 (5 bases). The CDR3 consists of 12 residues. Germline loops: CDR1 SEHNR, CDR2 FQNEAQ (reference sequence). Trimming left V 4 bases short and J 7 bases short, with 8 bases between. For the CDR3, the DNA is TGTGCCAGCAGCTCCACAGGAAATGAGCAGTTCTTC. The encoded protein is CASSSTGNEQFF.

This clonotype was recorded many times. The chain recombines TRBV20-1 with TRBJ2-1, with unresolved D. This CDR3 is built from 13 residues. Per the germline V gene, CDR1 is DFQATT and CDR2 is SNEGSKA (reference sequence). The V gene lost 0 bases and the J gene lost 4 bases, with 7 bases spanning the gap. CDR3 sequence: CSARDPAYNEQFF. CDR3 in DNA: TGCAGTGCTAGAGACCCAGCTTACAATGAGCAGTTCTTC.

J is TRBJ1-2 and V is TRBV20-1; D is uncertain. Trimming took off 3 bases at V and 0 bases at J, with 5 bases between the two ends. CDR3 length equals 12 residues. From germline, CDR1 is DFQATT and CDR2 SNEGSKA (reference sequence). CDR3 region: CSASYPNYGYTF. DNA of the CDR3: TGCAGTGCTAGCTACCCTAACTATGGCTACACCTTC.